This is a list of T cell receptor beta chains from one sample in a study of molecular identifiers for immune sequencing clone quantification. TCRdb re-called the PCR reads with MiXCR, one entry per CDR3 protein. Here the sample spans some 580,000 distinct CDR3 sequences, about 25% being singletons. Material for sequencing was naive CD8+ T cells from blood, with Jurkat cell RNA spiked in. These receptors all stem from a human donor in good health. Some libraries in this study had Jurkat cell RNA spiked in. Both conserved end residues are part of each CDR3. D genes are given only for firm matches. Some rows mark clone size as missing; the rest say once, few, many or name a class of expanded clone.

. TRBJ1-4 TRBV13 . CASSVQGTHEKLFF TGTGCCAGCAGCGTGCAGGGGACTCATGAAAAACTGTTTTTT
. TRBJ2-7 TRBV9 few CASSPLEGSYEQYF TGTGCCAGCAGCCCCCTGGAGGGATCCTACGAGCAGTACTTC
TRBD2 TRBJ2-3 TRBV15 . CATSRDLGGGATQYF TGTGCCACCAGCAGAGATCTCGGCGGGGGGGCCACGCAGTATTTT
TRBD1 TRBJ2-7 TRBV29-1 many CSVDSGTGVRYEQYF TGCAGCGTTGATAGCGGGACAGGGGTCAGGTACGAGCAGTACTTC
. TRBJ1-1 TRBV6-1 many CASSEDAGMNTEAFF TGTGCCAGCAGTGAAGATGCAGGAATGAACACTGAAGCTTTCTTT
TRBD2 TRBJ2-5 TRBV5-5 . CASSFLLAGGLETQYF TGTGCCAGCAGCTTTCTCCTAGCGGGGGGGCTGGAGACCCAGTACTTC
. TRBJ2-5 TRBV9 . CASSPQGLGGQETQYF TGTGCCAGCAGCCCACAGGGCCTGGGGGGCCAAGAGACCCAGTACTTC
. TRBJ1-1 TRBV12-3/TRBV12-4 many CASSSKVGTEAFF TGTGCCAGCAGTTCGAAGGTGGGCACTGAAGCTTTCTTT
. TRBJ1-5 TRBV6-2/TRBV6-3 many CASSYDPYRANQPQHF TGTGCCAGCAGTTATGACCCCTACAGGGCCAATCAGCCCCAGCATTTT
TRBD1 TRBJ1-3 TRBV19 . CASSYRGPPGNTIYF TGTGCCAGTAGTTACAGGGGGCCTCCTGGAAACACCATATATTTT
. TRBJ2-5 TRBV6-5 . CASGYSRRTIQETQYF TGTGCCAGCGGTTACTCGAGACGGACTATACAAGAGACCCAGTACTTC
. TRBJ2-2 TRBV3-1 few CASSQRHLERGSVGELFF TGTGCCAGCAGCCAAAGACACTTGGAAAGGGGATCAGTTGGGGAGCTGTTTTTT
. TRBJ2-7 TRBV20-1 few CSARGQVTYEQYF TGCAGTGCTAGAGGACAGGTAACCTACGAGCAGTACTTC
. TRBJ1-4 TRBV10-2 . CASSVRGGTNEKLFF TGCGCCAGCAGTGTTCGGGGAGGGACTAATGAAAAACTGTTTTTT
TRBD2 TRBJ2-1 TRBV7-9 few CGASGAYNEQFF TGTGGTGCTAGCGGGGCCTACAATGAGCAGTTCTTC
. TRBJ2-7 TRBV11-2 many CASSQSPTYEQYF TGTGCCAGCAGCCAAAGTCCAACCTACGAGCAGTACTTC
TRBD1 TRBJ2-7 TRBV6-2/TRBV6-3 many CASRRQGNYEQYF TGTGCCAGCAGAAGACAGGGGAACTACGAGCAGTACTTC
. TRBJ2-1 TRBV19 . CASSISGGNVQFF TGTGCCAGTAGTATATCGGGGGGCAATGTGCAGTTCTTC
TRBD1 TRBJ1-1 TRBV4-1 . CASSHSRDRNTEAFF TGCGCCAGCAGCCATAGCCGGGACAGAAACACTGAAGCTTTCTTT
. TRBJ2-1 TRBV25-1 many CASSDLVYEQFF TGTGCCAGCAGTGATTTGGTGTATGAGCAGTTCTTC
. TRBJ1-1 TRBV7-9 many CSSSHPSKTEAFF TGTTCCAGCAGCCATCCCTCAAAAACTGAAGCTTTCTTT
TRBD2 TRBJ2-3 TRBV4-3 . CASSRAGTSITDTQYF TGCGCCAGCAGCCGGGCCGGGACTAGCATTACAGATACGCAGTATTTT
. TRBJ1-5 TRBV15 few CATSSGPGEGNQPQHF TGTGCCACCAGCAGTGGCCCAGGGGAGGGCAATCAGCCCCAGCATTTT
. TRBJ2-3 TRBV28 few CASSLRSGWRTDTQYF TGTGCCAGCAGTCTAAGATCGGGGTGGAGAACAGATACGCAGTATTTT
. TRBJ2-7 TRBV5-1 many CASSDEPYEQYF TGCGCCAGCAGCGACGAACCCTACGAGCAGTACTTC
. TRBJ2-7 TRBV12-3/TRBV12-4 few CASSERGVTYEQYF TGTGCCAGCAGTGAAAGGGGAGTGACCTACGAGCAGTACTTC
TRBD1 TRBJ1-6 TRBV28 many CASSPLQGVPSPLHF TGTGCCAGCAGTCCTCTCCAGGGGGTTCCTTCACCCCTCCACTTT
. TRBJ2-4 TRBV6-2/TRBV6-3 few CASSPGIGPRAYENIQYF TGTGCCAGCAGTCCCGGGATTGGGCCCCGCGCGTATGAAAACATTCAGTACTTC
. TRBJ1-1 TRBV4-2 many CASSQGGVDTEAFF TGTGCCAGCAGCCAGGGAGGGGTTGACACTGAAGCTTTCTTT
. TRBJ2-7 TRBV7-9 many CASSPEQGYEQYF TGTGCCAGCAGCCCGGAGCAGGGATACGAGCAGTACTTC
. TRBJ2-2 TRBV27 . CASSLGGLGRELFF TGTGCCAGCAGTTTGGGGGGCTTAGGCCGGGAGCTGTTTTTT
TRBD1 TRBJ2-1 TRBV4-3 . CASSQEGTGFNGQFF TGCGCCAGCAGCCAAGAGGGGACAGGGTTCAATGGGCAGTTCTTC
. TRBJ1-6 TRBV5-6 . CASSLGGAFGTPLHF TGTGCCAGCAGCTTGGGGGGAGCTTTTGGGACACCCCTCCACTTT
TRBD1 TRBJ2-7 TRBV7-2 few CASKRQGPPDEQYF TGTGCCAGCAAGCGACAGGGACCTCCCGACGAGCAGTACTTC
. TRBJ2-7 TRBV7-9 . CASSLGVDSYEQYF TGTGCCAGCAGCTTAGGAGTTGACTCCTACGAGCAGTACTTC
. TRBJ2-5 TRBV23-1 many CASSQGGKQETQYF TGCGCCAGCAGTCAGGGGGGCAAACAAGAGACCCAGTACTTC
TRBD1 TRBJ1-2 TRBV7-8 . CASSLVGTGGYTF TGTGCCAGCAGCTTAGTCGGGACAGGTGGCTACACCTTC
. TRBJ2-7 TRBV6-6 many CASSYFPSSYEQYF TGTGCCAGCAGTTACTTTCCTAGTTCGTACGAGCAGTACTTC
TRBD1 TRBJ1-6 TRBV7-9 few CASTLGQRNSPLHF TGTGCCAGCACCTTGGGACAGCGAAATTCACCCCTCCACTTT
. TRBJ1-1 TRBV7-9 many CASSLPMMNTEAFF TGTGCCAGCAGCTTACCCATGATGAACACTGAAGCTTTCTTT
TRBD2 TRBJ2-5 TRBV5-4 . CASSHGDYTVKETQYF TGTGCCAGCAGCCACGGGGACTATACGGTCAAAGAGACCCAGTACTTC
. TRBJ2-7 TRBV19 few CASTYTGYSYEQYF TGTGCCAGTACTTACACAGGGTACTCCTACGAGCAGTACTTC
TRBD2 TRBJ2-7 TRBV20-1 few CSARDLSHERDPYEQYF TGCAGTGCTAGAGATCTGAGCCACGAGCGGGACCCCTACGAGCAGTACTTC
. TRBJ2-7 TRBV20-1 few CSARQEDSYEQYF TGCAGTGCTAGGCAGGAAGACTCCTACGAGCAGTACTTC
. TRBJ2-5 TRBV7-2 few CASSLTGSGEIQYF TGTGCCAGCAGCTTAACCGGGAGTGGGGAGATCCAGTACTTC
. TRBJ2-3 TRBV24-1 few CATVGSGGTQYF TGTGCCACCGTAGGCAGTGGAGGTACGCAGTATTTT
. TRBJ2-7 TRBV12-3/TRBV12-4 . CASTPLGSDYYEQYF TGTGCCAGCACCCCGCTAGGGAGCGATTACTACGAGCAGTACTTC
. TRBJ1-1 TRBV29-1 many CSVGTGEEAFF TGCAGCGTTGGAACGGGGGAAGAAGCTTTCTTT
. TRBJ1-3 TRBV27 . CASSSTSYSGNTIYF TGTGCCAGCAGTTCCACATCATACTCTGGAAACACCATATATTTT
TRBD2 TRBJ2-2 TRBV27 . CASSFGLAGGLGELFF TGTGCCAGCAGTTTCGGACTAGCGGGAGGTTTAGGGGAGCTGTTTTTT